The 27 T cell receptor beta chains listed next were all sequenced from one sample in a study of OX40 agonist ivuxolimab in advanced cancers. The data were produced by immunoSEQ multiplex PCR, yet TCRdb's version contains in-frame clones alone and is incomplete. The sample has about 100,000 clones; around nine tenths are singletons. Specimen: CD4+ or CD8+ T cells sorted from blood, collected in a trial of the OX40 agonist ivuxolimab. All receptors derive from an adult with an advanced solid tumor such as melanoma, head and neck, liver or kidney cancer.

In DNA, the CDR3 is TGTGCCAGCAGCCCCCGTGGCGGAAACACCATATATTTT. Encoded protein: CASSPRGGNTIYF. The genes are TRBV11-2 and TRBJ1-3; D uncertain. Germline-derived CDR1 and CDR2 are SGHAT and FQNNGV. The CDR3 is 13 amino acids. Trimming pared 5 bases from V and 4 bases from J, leaving 9 bases between.

The V gene is TRBV6-1, the J gene TRBJ2-5; 8 positions agree with TRBD1. The V gene's germline CDR1 is MNHNS and CDR2 SASEGT. The junction had 8 bases not matched to a gene; V was cut back by 7 bases and J by 4 bases. The CDR3 sequence is 14 residues long. CDR3 bases: TGTGCCAGCAAAAGGTGGACAGGGAGAGAGACCCAGTACTTC. This gives the protein CASKRWTGRETQYF.

The gene calls are TRBV10-3 and TRBJ2-6, with TRBD1 matching 8 bases. J gave up 0 bases and V 7 bases, and 11 bases lay outside the gene matches. CDR3 length: 18 residues. Germline V gene data show CDR1 as ENHRY and CDR2 as SYGVKD. In DNA form, the CDR3 reads TGTGCCATCAAGCTGGGCGGCAGGGGGCACTCTGGGGCCAACGTCCTGACTTTC. The encoded protein is CAIKLGGRGHSGANVLTF.

V usage is TRBV5-4 and J usage is TRBJ2-3; TRBD2 matches 7 bases. CDR3 size: 16 residues. V lost 0 bases, J lost 2 bases, and 6 bases stayed unmatched. Germline V gene data show CDR1 as SGHNT and CDR2 as YYREEE (reference sequence). The CDR3 reads CASSLATSLFTDTQYF. The DNA for the CDR3 is TGTGCCAGCAGCTTGGCGACTAGCTTATTCACAGATACGCAGTATTTT.

This clone occurred a few times. The V call is TRBV9, the J call TRBJ2-6; 9 bases line up with TRBD2. The ends lost 4 bases at V and 2 bases at J; junction bases unmatched: 10. Germline V gene data show CDR1 as SGDLS and CDR2 as YYNGEE. The CDR3 runs to 18 residues. CDR3 protein: CASSPPGLAYAGANVLTF. CDR3 bases: TGTGCCAGCAGCCCACCGGGACTAGCCTACGCTGGGGCCAACGTCCTGACTTTC.

The J gene is TRBJ2-7, the V gene TRBV6-6; tentatively, D is TRBD1 or TRBD2 (5 bases each). Germline V gene sequence: CDR1 MNHNY, CDR2 SVGAGI (reference sequence). V was clipped by 4 bases and J by 2 bases, with 9 bases between them. CDR3 length: 13 residues. The CDR3 loop reads CASSWDGTYEQYF. The CDR3 region has the DNA TGTGCCAGCAGTTGGGACGGGACCTACGAGCAGTACTTC.

The chain carries TRBV28 and TRBJ1-1; D possibly corresponds to TRBD1 (6 bases). Germline V gene lookup returns CDR1 MDHEN and CDR2 SYDVKM. V was pared by 2 bases and J by 3 bases, with 22 bases between. This CDR3 is 18 amino acids long. Written as DNA, the CDR3 is TGTGCCAGCAGTTTACCCCCTTGGGGGGCACAGGGATACACTGAAGCTTTCTTT. Its translation is CASSLPPWGAQGYTEAFF.

The chain links TRBV4-1 to TRBJ2-2; D uncertain. Per the germline V gene, CDR1 is MGHRA and CDR2 is YSYEKL. CDR3 length: 14 residues. The V end was cut by 3 bases, the J end by 5 bases, with 10 bases between. This CDR3 is CASSHPTLTGELFF. CDR3 nucleotide sequence: TGCGCCAGCAGCCACCCGACATTGACCGGGGAGCTGTTTTTT.

The chain links TRBV6-1 to TRBJ2-2, with TRBD2 matching 8 bases. Germline values: CDR1 MNHNS, CDR2 SASEGT. This CDR3 contains 15 residues. Germline trimming cut 3 bases from V and 5 bases from J; bases unmatched to any gene: 5. In DNA form, the CDR3 reads TGTGCCAGCAGTGACTCTGGCGGGAGGACCGGGGAGCTGTTTTTT. Encoded protein: CASSDSGGRTGELFF.

This chain links TRBV5-1 with TRBJ1-4, with D maybe TRBD1 (5 bases). Trimming shortened V by 4 bases and J by 2 bases, and 18 bases separated the two germline ends. The CDR3 totals 17 residues. Germline V gene sequence: CDR1 SGHRS, CDR2 YFSETQ. This CDR3 reads CASSIGPTRGTNEKLFF. The CDR3 DNA sequence: TGCGCCAGCAGCATCGGGCCCACCCGGGGGACTAATGAAAAACTGTTTTTT.

The J gene is TRBJ2-7, the V gene TRBV27; 8 bases are a match to TRBD2. J lost 3 bases, V lost 8 bases, and 9 bases had no gene match. The CDR3 extends over 14 amino acids. The germline V gene encodes CDR1 MNHEY and CDR2 SMNVEV (reference sequence). The CDR3 region is CASGRTSRSYEQYF. The CDR3, as DNA: TGTGCCAGCGGGAGGACTAGCCGGAGCTACGAGCAGTACTTC.

CDR3 in DNA: TGCAGCGTAAGGGACAGTTCCTACGAGCAGTACTTC. Translating gives CSVRDSSYEQYF. The chain recombines TRBV29-1 with TRBJ2-7; 7 bases fit TRBD1. Germline V gene data show CDR1 as SQVTM and CDR2 as ANQGSEA. There are 12 residues in the CDR3. V lost 6 bases and J lost 1; bases outside the gene matches: 3.

V is TRBV30 and J is TRBJ2-7; TRBD2 aligns across 8 bases. V shed 4 bases, J shed 2 bases, and the junction held 7 bases outside the gene matches. In germline, CDR1 is GTSNPN, CDR2 SVGIG (reference sequence). This CDR3 contains 14 residues. The CDR3 DNA reads as TGTGCCTGGAAAAGACGGGGGGGCCCCTACGAGCAGTACTTC. Residues: CAWKRRGGPYEQYF.

The chain carries TRBV7-9 and TRBJ1-1; D may be TRBD1 (5 bases). The CDR3 is made up of 15 amino acids. The V end lost 1 base, the J end lost 0 bases, and 9 bases lay between the germline ends. The germline gives CDR1 SEHNR, CDR2 FQNEAQ (reference sequence). The CDR3: CASSLGVGVNTEAFF. CDR3 coding DNA: TGTGCCAGCAGCTTAGGGGTAGGGGTGAACACTGAAGCTTTCTTT.

This clone was observed once. V usage is TRBV2 and J usage is TRBJ2-7, with D possibly TRBD2 on 5 matching bases. V was clipped by 6 bases and J by 2 bases, with 20 bases between them. The CDR3 has 16 residues. Germline V gives CDR1 SNHLY, CDR2 FYNNEI. DNA of the CDR3: TGTGCCAGCAGCGAGATACGACTACCGGTTACCTACGAGCAGTACTTC. Its translation: CASSEIRLPVTYEQYF.

The DNA of the CDR3 is TGTGCCAGCAGTCATGGACGGGTTATGGGAGTACGGGAGCTGTTTTTT. It yields the protein CASSHGRVMGVRELFF. The J gene is TRBJ2-2, the V gene TRBV25-1, with D possibly TRBD2 on 5 matching bases. This CDR3 has 16 residues. Germline CDR1 reads MGHDK; CDR2 reads SYGVNS. The germline V and J ends were trimmed by 5 bases and 9 bases, with 22 bases remaining between them.

The V gene is TRBV27, the J gene TRBJ2-2; the D gene is possibly TRBD2 (5 bases). Germline lookup yields CDR1 MNHEY and CDR2 SMNVEV (reference sequence). This CDR3 region has 15 residues. V shed 6 bases and J shed 1 base, with 12 bases lying between them. The CDR3 DNA sequence: TGTGCCAGCAGCTCCCATACTAGGAACACCGGGGAGCTGTTTTTT. It yields the protein CASSSHTRNTGELFF.

This clone was counted a few times. The rearrangement uses TRBV6-1 and TRBJ1-4; a possible D gene is TRBD1 (5 bases). Germline CDR1 is MNHNS and CDR2 is SASEGT. V lost 2 bases, J lost 6 bases, and 10 bases lay in between. This CDR3 is built from 14 residues. CDR3 nucleotides: TGTGCCAGCAGTGAATCCACAGGCCATGAAAAACTGTTTTTT. Its translation: CASSESTGHEKLFF.

The V call is TRBV11-2, the J call TRBJ2-2; 7 bases map to TRBD1. The germline gives CDR1 SGHAT, CDR2 FQNNGV. J gave up 7 bases and V 5 bases, and 10 bases lay outside the gene matches. CDR3 length: 15 residues. The CDR3 region has the DNA TGTGCCAGCAGCCAGCAGGGGGACGTCGGCGGGGAGCTGTTTTTT. Residues: CASSQQGDVGGELFF. Variable domain in full (rest from reference TRBV11-2 and TRBJ2-2): EAGVAQSPRYKIIEKRQSVAFWCNPISGHATLYWYQQILGQGPKLLIQFQNNGVVDDSQLPKDRFSAERLKGVDSTLKIQPAKLEDSAVYLCASSQQGDVGGELFFGEGSRLTVL.

This clone came up a few times. This chain uses TRBV7-7 with TRBJ1-1; D gene uncertain. CDR1 is SSHAT, CDR2 FNYEAQ, per germline (reference sequence). The length of the CDR3 is 13 residues. The V gene lost 0 bases and the J gene lost 7 bases, with 9 bases spanning the gap. CDR3 in amino acids: CASSLAAGDEAFF. DNA of the CDR3: TGTGCCAGCAGCTTAGCGGCAGGAGATGAAGCTTTCTTT.

This chain connects TRBV30 to TRBJ2-3; D unresolved. The germline gives CDR1 GTSNPN, CDR2 SVGIG (reference sequence). Between the trimmed V and J ends, which lost 1 base and 2 bases, there was a span of 1 base. The CDR3 has 11 amino acids. CDR3 in DNA: TGTGCCTGGAGTGCCACAGATACGCAGTATTTT. Translation: CAWSATDTQYF.

The chain has TRBV28 and TRBJ2-5; D perhaps matches TRBD2 (5 bases). Germline V gene data show CDR1 as MDHEN and CDR2 as SYDVKM. Trimming took 5 bases from V and 7 from J, leaving 26 bases between them. The CDR3 has 17 residues. DNA for the CDR3: TGTGCCAGCAGTCCGCCCGGGGTCCTAGTCTTTCGCGGGACCCAGTACTTC. This codes for CASSPPGVLVFRGTQYF.

The chain combines TRBV6-1 with TRBJ2-7; a weak D match, TRBD2 (5 bases). There are 14 residues in the CDR3. Germline CDR1 reads MNHNS; CDR2 reads SASEGT. With 7 bases removed from V and 4 bases from J, the gap between germline ends came to 17 bases. The CDR3 is CASNERGRLYEQYF. CDR3 in DNA: TGTGCCAGCAATGAGCGCGGGCGTCTTTACGAGCAGTACTTC.

This clone was counted a single time. The rearrangement uses TRBV6-1 and TRBJ1-2; D perhaps matches TRBD1 (5 bases). In germline, CDR1 is MNHNS, CDR2 SASEGT. Trimming removed 6 bases at V and 3 bases at J, with 11 bases between. The CDR3 runs 13 residues. The CDR3 loop is CASSTGTDYGYTF. CDR3 bases: TGTGCCAGCAGCACCGGGACCGACTATGGCTACACCTTC.

The rearrangement uses TRBV29-1 and TRBJ2-6; 8 bases match TRBD1. From germline, CDR1 is SQVTM and CDR2 ANQGSEA. V trimming: 5 bases; J trimming: 0 bases; junction bases outside the gene matches: 6. The CDR3 runs to 16 residues. CDR3 amino acids: CSVSDRGISGANVLTF. The CDR3 nucleotides are TGCAGCGTTAGCGACAGGGGAATCTCTGGGGCCAACGTCCTGACTTTC.

The genes are TRBV2 and TRBJ2-3; the match to TRBD2 covers 13 bases. The germline V gene has CDR1 SNHLY and CDR2 FYNNEI. J lost 4 bases, V lost 2 bases, and 9 bases had no gene match. This CDR3 region has 18 residues. CDR3 protein: CASSERRLAGGRPDTQYF. The CDR3, as DNA: TGTGCCAGCAGTGAAAGGAGACTAGCGGGAGGTAGGCCAGATACGCAGTATTTT.

This chain uses TRBV27 with TRBJ2-3; D possibly corresponds to TRBD2 (5 bases). There are 14 residues in the CDR3. Germline CDR1 MNHEY, CDR2 SMNVEV (reference sequence). V dropped 5 bases and J dropped 6 bases, with 15 bases sitting between them. Here the CDR3 reads CASSGLLHGDTQYF. The CDR3 DNA follows: TGTGCCAGCAGTGGACTCCTGCATGGGGATACGCAGTATTTT.